These 12 T cell receptor beta chains were all obtained from the same sample, sequenced in a study of blood T cell repertoires in COVID-19. Clones were read by immunoSEQ multiplex PCR, and TCRdb kept only the in-frame ones, dropping some. The repertoire includes about 200,000 clones, roughly 82% of them detected once, and 4.5% to 7% sits in the top ten. The specimen sequenced was PBMCs or T cells enriched from blood (not recorded which). The receptors were sampled from a middle-aged man with acute COVID-19.

This clone was observed once. This chain uses TRBV28 with TRBJ1-2; D may be TRBD1 (5 bases). Germline CDR1 and CDR2: MDHEN and SYDVKM. Between the trimmed V and J ends, which lost 3 bases and 8 bases, there was a span of 13 bases. The length of the CDR3 is 13 residues. The CDR3 bases are TGTGCCAGCAGTTTCCTTACAGGCTCCGGCTACACCTTC. Protein product: CASSFLTGSGYTF.

This chain joins TRBV5-1 and TRBJ1-4; 11 bases map to TRBD1. The CDR3 consists of 16 residues. Germline loops: CDR1 SGHRS, CDR2 YFSETQ. V dropped 4 bases and J dropped 3; count of bases not matched to a gene: 5. CDR3 in DNA: TGCGCCAGCAGCCCCGGGACAGGGGGTCCTAATGAAAAACTGTTTTTT. Translation gives CASSPGTGGPNEKLFF.

The chain links TRBV6-1 to TRBJ1-1; TRBD1 might be the D (5 bases). This CDR3 comprises 14 residues. Looked up from germline, CDR1 is MNHNS and CDR2 is SASEGT. V dropped 2 bases and J dropped 4 bases, with 11 bases sitting between them. CDR3 amino acids: CASSEFGGGTEAFF. The CDR3 DNA sequence: TGTGCCAGCAGTGAATTCGGGGGAGGCACTGAAGCTTTCTTT.

This clone was recorded a few times. The gene calls are TRBV7-2 and TRBJ2-7, with TRBD2 matching over 11 bases. J gave up 2 bases and V 3 bases, and 0 bases lay outside the gene matches. Germline V CDR1 and CDR2: SGHTA, FQGNSA. CDR3 length equals 14 residues. The CDR3 coding sequence is TGTGCCAGCAGCTTGGGACTAGCGGCCTACGAGCAGTACTTC. It specifies CASSLGLAAYEQYF. Together with reference TRBV7-2 and TRBJ2-7, the CDR3 gives the full variable domain: GAGVSQSPSNKVTEKGKDVELRCDPISGHTALYWYRQSLGQGLEFLIYFQGNSAPDKSGLPSDRFSAERTGGSVSTLTIQRTQQEDSAVYLCASSLGLAAYEQYFGPGTRLTVT.

CDR3 nucleotides: TGTGCCAGCAGCCAGACAGGGGGCTCTGGAGCCGGGGAGCTGTTTTTT. This codes for CASSQTGGSGAGELFF. The chain carries TRBV4-2 and TRBJ2-2, with TRBD1 matching over 10 bases. The V and J ends lost 3 bases and 6 bases, in that order; junction bases with no gene match: 7. CDR1 is LGHNA and CDR2 is YNFKEQ in the germline V gene. The CDR3 is 16 amino acids.

The count of this clone is one. The chain couples TRBV7-9 to TRBJ1-1, with no clear D. Germline V gene lookup returns CDR1 SEHNR and CDR2 FQNEAQ (reference sequence). The CDR3 has 14 residues. V lost 5 bases and J 4 bases, leaving 14 bases between the germline ends. CDR3 in DNA: TGTGCCAGCAGCGCGAGGACGGGAGGCACTGAAGCTTTCTTT. Translating it yields CASSARTGGTEAFF.

The CDR3 loop is CASQIGGADSYNEQFF. CDR3 nucleotide sequence: TGTGCCAGCCAGATAGGGGGAGCGGACTCCTACAATGAGCAGTTCTTC. The chain combines TRBV28 with TRBJ2-1, with a weak D call TRBD1 (6 bases). This CDR3 is built from 16 residues. V lost 8 bases, J lost 0 bases, and 17 bases lay in between. The germline gives CDR1 MDHEN, CDR2 SYDVKM.

J is TRBJ1-1 and V is TRBV12-5; tentatively, D is TRBD1 (6 bases). CDR3 size: 17 residues. V lost 5 bases and J 0 bases, leaving 19 bases between the germline ends. The germline V gene encodes CDR1 LGHNT and CDR2 FRNRAP. For the CDR3, the DNA is TGTGCTAGTGGTCTACCACCCTCGGACAGAATGAACACTGAAGCTTTCTTT. Translating gives CASGLPPSDRMNTEAFF.

J is TRBJ2-7 and V is TRBV28; 7 nucleotides align to TRBD1. Unmatched junction bases numbered 5, after V lost 3 bases and J lost 3 bases. Germline V gene data show CDR1 as MDHEN and CDR2 as SYDVKM. CDR3 size: 14 residues. The DNA of the CDR3 is TGTGCCAGCAGTTTGTGGGGACAGAACTACGAGCAGTACTTC. Translated, it gives CASSLWGQNYEQYF. Looking up the rest from reference TRBV28 and TRBJ2-7 gives the full variable domain: DVKVTQSSRYLVKRTGEKVFLECVQDMDHENMFWYRQDPGLGLRLIYFSYDVKMKEKGDIPEGYSVSREKKERFSLILESASTNQTSMYLCASSLWGQNYEQYFGPGTRLTVT.

The J gene is TRBJ2-1, the V gene TRBV13; no reliable D call. This CDR3 contains 13 residues. The germline V gene has CDR1 PRHDT and CDR2 FYEKMQ (reference sequence). V lost 1 base, J lost 5 bases, and 6 bases lay in between. CDR3 nucleotide sequence: TGTGCCAGCAGCTTAGAACTGGACAATGAGCAGTTCTTC. Translation: CASSLELDNEQFF.

A word on this clone: A junction boundary mismatches the germline segment, possibly from a read error. This rearrangement joins TRBV6-5 to TRBJ2-7; 14 bases fit TRBD2. This CDR3 has 16 amino acids. Germline CDR1 is MNHEY and CDR2 is SVGAGI. The chain's CDR3 is CASSHSTSGRAYEQYF. CDR3 in DNA: TGTGCCAGCAGTCACTCGACTAGCGGGAGGGCCTACGAGCAGTACTTC.

V and J are TRBV9 and TRBJ2-7; TRBD2 matches 9 bases. The germline CDR1 and CDR2 sequences are SGDLS and YYNGEE. The CDR3 extends over 14 amino acids. Germline trimming cut 4 bases from V and 5 bases from J; bases unmatched to any gene: 7. CDR3 protein: CASSPSGRFDEQYF. The DNA for the CDR3 is TGTGCCAGCAGCCCAAGCGGGAGGTTCGACGAGCAGTACTTC. Full variable domain (outside the CDR3, taken from reference TRBV9 and TRBJ2-7): DSGVTQTPKHLITATGQRVTLRCSPRSGDLSVYWYQQSLDQGLQFLIQYYNGEERAKGNILERFSAQQFPDLHSELNLSSLELGDSALYFCASSPSGRFDEQYFGPGTRLTVT.